This TCR beta chain comes out of a study of T cells after yellow fever vaccination. Broader study findings: Post-booster repertoires contained most primary-vaccination clones again (about 95% CD4, roughly 91% CD8).

This clonotype was seen only a few times. Its antigen is undetermined. A process of 5'RACE template switching, which added a universal primer site and UMIs, was used to make TCR cDNA. TCRdb ran MiXCR on the 5' RACE reads and lists one entry per CDR3 protein. The repertoire consists of 400,000 to 650,000 distinct CDR3 sequences, with 20% to 25% occurring once and the leading ten covering about a sixth. The CDR3 has 16 amino acids. The material was PBMCs, obtained less than 25 days after the first yellow fever vaccination. The V and J genes are TRBV21-1 and TRBJ2-3; TRBD1, the table's D call, was not compared with the DNA. TRBV21-1 is classified as a pseudogene. The receptor was isolated from a man aged 18 to 29 who received the YFV17D yellow fever vaccine. In nucleotides, the CDR3 is TGTGCCAGCAGCAAAAGGGGAAAGACAGCCTTGGATACGCAGTATTTT. Translated, it gives CASSKRGKTALDTQYF.